These 23 T cell receptor beta chains share one sample of origin, sequenced in a study of T cell changes during pregnancy in multiple sclerosis. TCRdb's table, derived via immunoSEQ multiplex PCR, lists solely in-frame clones and lacks some. The sample has 70,000 to 80,000 clones; about nine tenths are singletons. The source was peripheral blood, collected after pregnancy. These receptor sequences come from a female donor in good health, enrolled as a control in a pregnancy study.

CDR3 coding DNA: TGCAGCGTTCGCAACAGGGGGGAGAACACCGGGGAGCTGTTTTTT. This encodes CSVRNRGENTGELFF. V usage is TRBV29-1 and J usage is TRBJ2-2, with 8 bases identical to TRBD1. The germline V gene encodes CDR1 SQVTM and CDR2 ANQGSEA. The CDR3 runs 15 residues. V lost 5 bases, J lost 1 base, and 6 bases stayed unmatched.

V gene TRBV7-8 combines with J gene TRBJ2-7, with 8 nucleotides matching TRBD2. CDR1 and CDR2 (germline): SGHVS, FQNEAQ. The CDR3 consists of 16 residues. V dropped 1 base and J dropped 3; count of bases not matched to a gene: 8. The CDR3 reads CASSLGSGTRDYEQYF. In DNA form, the CDR3 reads TGTGCCAGCAGCTTAGGCTCCGGGACTAGGGACTACGAGCAGTACTTC.

In regard to this clone: A clone one base away is much larger, so this may be a read error. The chain is built from TRBV28 and TRBJ2-1, with 11 bases that match TRBD1. This CDR3 region has 14 residues. V lost 5 bases and J lost 6; bases outside the gene matches: 3. Germline values: CDR1 MDHEN, CDR2 SYDVKM. CDR3 nucleotides: TGTGCCAGCAGTGCGGGGACAGGGGGCAATGAGCAGTTCTTC. Translation: CASSAGTGGNEQFF.

The chain joins TRBV11-3 to TRBJ1-6, with D perhaps TRBD1 (6 bases). This CDR3 spans 14 amino acids. Trimming left V 5 bases short and J 7 bases short, with 12 bases between. Germline assignment: CDR1 SGHNT and CDR2 YENEEA. In DNA, the CDR3 is TGTGCCAGCAGCCTTGGGGGCTTGAATTCACCCCTCCACTTT. Its protein is CASSLGGLNSPLHF.

The genes are TRBV28 and TRBJ2-7, with 8 nucleotides matching TRBD1. V shed 7 bases and J 5 bases; nucleotides not matched to a gene: 10. Per the germline V gene, CDR1 is MDHEN and CDR2 is SYDVKM. The CDR3 covers 14 residues. The CDR3 sequence: CASTPVDRGDEQYF. The CDR3 bases are TGTGCCAGCACCCCCGTCGACAGGGGAGACGAGCAGTACTTC. Complete variable domain (other parts from reference TRBV28 and TRBJ2-7): DVKVTQSSRYLVKRTGEKVFLECVQDMDHENMFWYRQDPGLGLRLIYFSYDVKMKEKGDIPEGYSVSREKKERFSLILESASTNQTSMYLCASTPVDRGDEQYFGPGTRLTVT.

The chain employs TRBV28 and TRBJ2-7; 7 bases map to TRBD1. Trimming took 5 bases from V and 6 from J; bases not matched to a gene: 13. Germline V CDR1 and CDR2: MDHEN, SYDVKM. This CDR3 comprises 15 residues. CDR3 sequence reads: CASSTRDSFVSEQYF. The CDR3 nucleotides are TGTGCCAGCAGTACCCGGGACAGCTTTGTCTCCGAGCAGTACTTC.

The chain carries TRBV2 and TRBJ1-2; 8 bases agree with TRBD1. Unmatched junction bases numbered 9, after V lost 1 base and J lost 8 bases. CDR1 and CDR2 from the germline V gene are SNHLY and FYNNEI. CDR3 length: 15 residues. The CDR3 sequence: CASSEGGQAFGGYTF. CDR3 nucleotides: TGTGCCAGCAGTGAAGGGGGACAGGCTTTCGGGGGCTACACCTTC.

The gene calls are TRBV4-3 and TRBJ2-7; D may be TRBD2 (6 bases). Germline V gene lookup returns CDR1 LGHNA and CDR2 YSLEER. Trimming pared 3 bases from V and 0 bases from J, leaving 9 bases between. The CDR3 extends over 14 amino acids. The CDR3 DNA sequence: TGCGCCAGCAGCCAGAGTAGCGGCTCCTACGAGCAGTACTTC. Its translation: CASSQSSGSYEQYF.

The V and J genes are TRBV4-1 and TRBJ2-1; 8 bases align to TRBD1. Looked up from germline, CDR1 is MGHRA and CDR2 is YSYEKL. The CDR3 sequence is 16 residues long. J was trimmed by 8 bases and V by 4 bases; bases with no gene match: 13. The DNA of the CDR3 is TGCGCCAGCAGCCCAATGGACAGGGAAATTCGGGATGAGCAGTTCTTC. It translates to CASSPMDREIRDEQFF.

This clone appeared once. V and J are TRBV5-1 and TRBJ2-2; D might be TRBD1 (5 bases). Trimming pared 3 bases from V and 6 bases from J, leaving 9 bases between. The CDR3 extends over 13 amino acids. The germline CDR1 and CDR2 sequences are SGHRS and YFSETQ. For the CDR3, the DNA is TGCGCCAGCAGCTCAAGGGGTGCCGGGGAGCTGTTTTTT. Translation: CASSSRGAGELFF. Looking up the rest from reference TRBV5-1 and TRBJ2-2 gives the full variable domain: KAGVTQTPRYLIKTRGQQVTLSCSPISGHRSVSWYQQTPGQGLQFLFEYFSETQRNKGNFPGRFSGRQFSNSRSEMNVSTLELGDSALYLCASSSRGAGELFFGEGSRLTVL.

This chain joins TRBV7-6 and TRBJ2-5; possible D gene TRBD1, 8 bases. Germline V CDR1 and CDR2: SGHVS, FNYEAQ. The CDR3 runs to 16 residues. Trimming pared 5 bases from V and 2 bases from J, leaving 18 bases between. The CDR3 spells CASSKTGEGSQETQYF. The CDR3 coding sequence is TGTGCCAGCAGCAAGACAGGGGAGGGGTCTCAAGAGACCCAGTACTTC.

This chain connects TRBV5-1 to TRBJ1-2; 9 bases are a match to TRBD1. The CDR3 extends over 15 amino acids. The germline gives CDR1 SGHRS, CDR2 YFSETQ. V trimming: 4 bases; J trimming: 1 base; junction bases outside the gene matches: 5. The CDR3 nucleotides read TGCGCCAGCAGCACGGGGACAGGGAGTAACTATGGCTACACCTTC. Translating it yields CASSTGTGSNYGYTF.

The chain carries TRBV28 and TRBJ1-5; D remains ambiguous. CDR3 length: 16 amino acids. In germline, CDR1 is MDHEN, CDR2 SYDVKM. Trimming cost V 3 bases and J 2 bases, with 14 bases left between them. This CDR3 reads CASSFPARSGNQPQHF. CDR3 bases: TGTGCCAGCAGTTTCCCAGCCCGAAGCGGCAATCAGCCCCAGCATTTT.

The chain combines TRBV6-5 with TRBJ1-2; D remains ambiguous. V was trimmed by 1 base and J by 7 bases, leaving 4 bases between them. Looked up from germline, CDR1 is MNHEY and CDR2 is SVGAGI. The CDR3 extends over 11 amino acids. CDR3 residues: CASSYLFGYTF. For the CDR3, the DNA is TGTGCCAGCAGTTACTTATTTGGCTACACCTTC.

This chain connects TRBV15 to TRBJ2-3; 7 bases align to TRBD2. The germline gives CDR1 LNHNV, CDR2 YYDKDF (reference sequence). This CDR3 spans 16 amino acids. The J segment lost 6 bases and the V segment lost 3 bases, leaving 12 bases of the junction unmatched. CDR3 in amino acids: CATSRGTSAPSDTQYF. As DNA, the CDR3 is TGTGCCACCAGCAGGGGAACTAGCGCCCCCTCGGATACGCAGTATTTT.

The rearrangement joins TRBV4-2 to TRBJ2-2; 9 bases align to TRBD2. V gave up 2 bases and J gave up 3 bases; unmatched junction bases: 4. CDR1 and CDR2 from the germline V gene are LGHNA and YNFKEQ. The CDR3 contains 16 residues. This CDR3 reads CASSQPGLADTGELFF. The CDR3 region has the DNA TGTGCCAGCAGCCAACCGGGACTAGCAGACACCGGGGAGCTGTTTTTT.

V gene TRBV29-1 combines with J gene TRBJ1-2; D is perhaps TRBD1 (5 bases). Germline V gene data show CDR1 as SQVTM and CDR2 as ANQGSEA. The germline V and J ends were trimmed by 7 bases and 5 bases, with 14 bases remaining between them. The CDR3 extends over 12 amino acids. The CDR3 bases are TGCAGCGGAGCGACAGACCCATATGGCTACACCTTC. Amino acids: CSGATDPYGYTF.

J is TRBJ1-1 and V is TRBV25-1; maybe TRBD1 (5 bases). The germline CDR1 and CDR2 sequences are MGHDK and SYGVNS. Deletions cut 3 bases from V and 5 bases from J, with 13 bases between. This CDR3 has 14 amino acids. This CDR3 reads CASSDLGGWTEAFF. CDR3 DNA sequence: TGTGCCAGCAGTGATTTGGGGGGATGGACTGAAGCTTTCTTT.

The chain joins TRBV19 to TRBJ1-5; 9 nucleotides line up with TRBD1. V lost 4 bases to trimming and J lost 2 bases; unmatched junction nucleotides: 18. This CDR3 region has 20 residues. Germline values: CDR1 LNHDA, CDR2 SQIVND (reference sequence). CDR3 protein: CASSSRDRDVYGRGNQPQHF. CDR3 coding DNA: TGTGCCAGTAGTAGCCGGGACAGGGACGTATATGGACGGGGCAATCAGCCCCAGCATTTT.

This clone was seen once. This chain connects TRBV6-5 to TRBJ1-1, with 10 bases fitting TRBD1. The V gene end was trimmed by 5 bases and the J gene end by 2 bases; junction bases not matched to a gene: 5. CDR3 length: 15 residues. Germline V gene lookup returns CDR1 MNHEY and CDR2 SVGAGI. The CDR3: CASSRQGAVNTEAFF. The CDR3 nucleotides are TGTGCCAGCAGTAGACAGGGGGCAGTCAACACTGAAGCTTTCTTT.

The chain is built from TRBV28 and TRBJ2-5; D gene unclear. Germline CDR1 and CDR2: MDHEN and SYDVKM. The CDR3 loop spans 14 amino acids. V dropped 3 bases and J dropped 2 bases, with 10 bases sitting between them. Here the CDR3 reads CASSLFLEQETQYF. CDR3 coding DNA: TGTGCCAGCAGTTTGTTTTTAGAGCAAGAGACCCAGTACTTC.

The V and J genes are TRBV7-2 and TRBJ2-7; TRBD2 matches 7 bases. Germline values: CDR1 SGHTA, CDR2 FQGNSA. CDR3 size: 13 residues. Trimming cost V 4 bases and J 7 bases; bases outside gene matches: 7. CDR3 amino acids: CASSSVGGTEQYF. CDR3 bases: TGTGCCAGCAGCTCGGTGGGGGGGACGGAGCAGTACTTC.

This chain uses TRBV30 with TRBJ2-6; 7 positions agree with TRBD1. Germline V gene lookup returns CDR1 GTSNPN and CDR2 SVGIG (reference sequence). This CDR3 region has 15 residues. V dropped 2 bases and J dropped 3; count of bases not matched to a gene: 4. CDR3 nucleotides: TGTGCCTGGAGTAGAGGGGGCGGTGGGGCCAACGTCCTGACTTTC. Amino acids: CAWSRGGGGANVLTF.